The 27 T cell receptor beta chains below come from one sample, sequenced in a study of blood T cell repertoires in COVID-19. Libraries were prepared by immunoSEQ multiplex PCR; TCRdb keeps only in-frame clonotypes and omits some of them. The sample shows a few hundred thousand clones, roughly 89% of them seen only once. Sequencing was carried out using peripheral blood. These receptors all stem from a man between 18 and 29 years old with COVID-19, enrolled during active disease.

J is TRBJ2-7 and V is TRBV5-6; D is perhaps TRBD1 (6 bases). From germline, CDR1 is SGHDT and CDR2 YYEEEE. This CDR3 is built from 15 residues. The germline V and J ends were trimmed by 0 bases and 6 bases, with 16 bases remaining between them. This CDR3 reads CASSLGGRLRVEQYF. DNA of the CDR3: TGTGCCAGCAGCTTGGGGGGGCGGCTCCGCGTCGAGCAGTACTTC.

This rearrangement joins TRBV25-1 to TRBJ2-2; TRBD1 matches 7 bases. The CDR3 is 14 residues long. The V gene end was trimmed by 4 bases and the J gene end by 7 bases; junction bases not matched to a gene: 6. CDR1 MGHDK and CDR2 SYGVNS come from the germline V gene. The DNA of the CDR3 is TGTGCCAGCAGTGGAAGGGGGCAAGTCGGGGAGCTGTTTTTT. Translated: CASSGRGQVGELFF.

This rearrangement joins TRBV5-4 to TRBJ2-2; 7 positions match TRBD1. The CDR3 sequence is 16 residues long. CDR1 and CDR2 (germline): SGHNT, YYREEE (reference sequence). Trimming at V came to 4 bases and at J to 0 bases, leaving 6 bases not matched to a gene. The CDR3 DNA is TGTGCCAGCAGCACAGGGGACAGAACGAACACCGGGGAGCTGTTTTTT. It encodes CASSTGDRTNTGELFF.

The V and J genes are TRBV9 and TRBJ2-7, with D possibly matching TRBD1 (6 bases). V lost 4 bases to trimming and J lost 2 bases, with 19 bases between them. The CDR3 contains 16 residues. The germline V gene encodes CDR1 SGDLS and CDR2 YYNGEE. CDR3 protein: CASSPLGQGPAYEQYF. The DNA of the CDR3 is TGTGCCAGCAGCCCCCTGGGTCAGGGGCCAGCCTACGAGCAGTACTTC.

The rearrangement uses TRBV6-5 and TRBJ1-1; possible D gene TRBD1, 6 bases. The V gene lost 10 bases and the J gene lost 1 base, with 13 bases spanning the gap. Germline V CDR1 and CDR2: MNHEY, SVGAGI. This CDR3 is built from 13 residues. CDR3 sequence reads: CATQGDKNTEAFF. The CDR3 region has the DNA TGTGCCACGCAAGGGGACAAGAACACTGAAGCTTTCTTT.

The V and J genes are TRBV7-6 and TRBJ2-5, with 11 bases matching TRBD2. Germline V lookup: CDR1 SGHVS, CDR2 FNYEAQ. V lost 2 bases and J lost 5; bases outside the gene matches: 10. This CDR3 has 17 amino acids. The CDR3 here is CASSLSVTSGAGETQYF. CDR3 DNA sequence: TGTGCCAGCAGCTTATCCGTGACTAGCGGGGCGGGGGAGACCCAGTACTTC.

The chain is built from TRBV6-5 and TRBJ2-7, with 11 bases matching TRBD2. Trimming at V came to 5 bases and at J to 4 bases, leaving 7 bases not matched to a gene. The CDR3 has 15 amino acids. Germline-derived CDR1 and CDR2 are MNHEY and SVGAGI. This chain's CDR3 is CASSTGSSGRYEQYF. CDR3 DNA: TGTGCCAGCAGTACCGGATCTAGCGGGAGGTACGAGCAGTACTTC.

The CDR3 loop reads CASSGDLASTQYF. CDR3 DNA sequence: TGTGCCAGCAGCGGGGACCTAGCGAGTACGCAGTATTTT. The chain couples TRBV9 to TRBJ2-3; possibly TRBD2 for D (6 bases). The CDR3 is made up of 13 amino acids. Germline-derived CDR1 and CDR2 are SGDLS and YYNGEE. Trimming removed 3 bases from V and 8 bases from J, with 13 bases in between.

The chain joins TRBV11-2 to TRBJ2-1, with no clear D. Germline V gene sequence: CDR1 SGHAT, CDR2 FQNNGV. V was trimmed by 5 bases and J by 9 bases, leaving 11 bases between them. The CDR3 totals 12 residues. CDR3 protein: CASSPDSVEQFF. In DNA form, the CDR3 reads TGTGCCAGCAGCCCCGACTCCGTTGAGCAGTTCTTC.

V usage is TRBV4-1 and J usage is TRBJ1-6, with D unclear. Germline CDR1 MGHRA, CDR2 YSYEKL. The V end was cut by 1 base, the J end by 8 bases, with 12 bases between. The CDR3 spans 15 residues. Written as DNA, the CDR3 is TGCGCCAGCAGCCAAGTAGATCTGGACTATTCACCCCTCCACTTT. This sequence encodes CASSQVDLDYSPLHF.

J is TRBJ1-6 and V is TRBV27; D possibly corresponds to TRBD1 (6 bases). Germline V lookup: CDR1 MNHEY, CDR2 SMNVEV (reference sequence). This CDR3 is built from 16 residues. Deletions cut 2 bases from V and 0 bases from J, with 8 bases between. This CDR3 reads CASSLQGSSYNSPLHF. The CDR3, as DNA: TGTGCCAGCAGTTTACAGGGGAGCTCCTATAATTCACCCCTCCACTTT.

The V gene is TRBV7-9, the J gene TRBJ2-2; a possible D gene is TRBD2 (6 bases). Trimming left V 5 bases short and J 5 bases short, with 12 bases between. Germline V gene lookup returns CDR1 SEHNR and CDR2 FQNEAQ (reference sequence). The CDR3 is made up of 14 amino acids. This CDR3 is CASSDSGGTGELFF. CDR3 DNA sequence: TGTGCCAGCAGCGACTCTGGGGGGACCGGGGAGCTGTTTTTT.

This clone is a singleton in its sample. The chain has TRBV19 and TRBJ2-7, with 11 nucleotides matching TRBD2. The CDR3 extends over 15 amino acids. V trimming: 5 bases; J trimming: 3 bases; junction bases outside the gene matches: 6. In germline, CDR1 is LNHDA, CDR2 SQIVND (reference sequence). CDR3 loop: CASSAGTSGIYEQYF. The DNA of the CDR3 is TGTGCCAGTAGTGCGGGGACTAGCGGAATCTACGAGCAGTACTTC.

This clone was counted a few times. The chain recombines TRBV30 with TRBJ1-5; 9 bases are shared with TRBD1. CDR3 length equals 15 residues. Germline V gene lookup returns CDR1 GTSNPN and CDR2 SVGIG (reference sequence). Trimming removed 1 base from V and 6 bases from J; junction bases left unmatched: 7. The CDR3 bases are TGTGCCTGGAGTGCCCGACAGGGGGGTGGTCAGCCCCAGCATTTT. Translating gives CAWSARQGGGQPQHF.

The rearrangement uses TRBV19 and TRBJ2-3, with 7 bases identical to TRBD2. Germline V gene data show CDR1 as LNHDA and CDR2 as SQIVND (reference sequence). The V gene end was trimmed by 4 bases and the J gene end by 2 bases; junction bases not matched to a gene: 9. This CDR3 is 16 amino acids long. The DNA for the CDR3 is TGTGCCAGTAGTAGGACTAGTTACCCGTTCACAGATACGCAGTATTTT. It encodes CASSRTSYPFTDTQYF.

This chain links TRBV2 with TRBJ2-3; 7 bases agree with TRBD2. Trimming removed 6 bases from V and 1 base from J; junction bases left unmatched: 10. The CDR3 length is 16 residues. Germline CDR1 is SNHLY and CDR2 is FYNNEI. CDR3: CASRPTASGRTDTQYF. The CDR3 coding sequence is TGTGCCAGCAGACCCACCGCTAGCGGTCGCACAGATACGCAGTATTTT.

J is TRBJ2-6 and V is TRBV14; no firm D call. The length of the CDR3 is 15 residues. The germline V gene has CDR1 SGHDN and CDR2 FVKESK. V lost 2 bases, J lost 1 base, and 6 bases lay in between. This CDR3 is CASSQPRSGANVLTF. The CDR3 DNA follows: TGTGCCAGCAGCCAACCCAGGTCTGGGGCCAACGTCCTGACTTTC.

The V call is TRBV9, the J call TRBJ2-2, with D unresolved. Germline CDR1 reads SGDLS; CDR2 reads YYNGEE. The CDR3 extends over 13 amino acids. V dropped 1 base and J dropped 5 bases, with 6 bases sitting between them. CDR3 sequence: CASSVTSTGELFF. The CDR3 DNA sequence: TGTGCCAGCAGCGTAACTTCGACCGGGGAGCTGTTTTTT.

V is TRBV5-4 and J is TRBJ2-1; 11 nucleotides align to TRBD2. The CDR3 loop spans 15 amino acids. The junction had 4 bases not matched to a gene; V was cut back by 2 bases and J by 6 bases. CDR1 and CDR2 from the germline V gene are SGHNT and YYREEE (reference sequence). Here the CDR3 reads CASSLLAGVPNEQFF. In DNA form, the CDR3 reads TGTGCCAGCAGCTTACTAGCGGGAGTTCCCAATGAGCAGTTCTTC.

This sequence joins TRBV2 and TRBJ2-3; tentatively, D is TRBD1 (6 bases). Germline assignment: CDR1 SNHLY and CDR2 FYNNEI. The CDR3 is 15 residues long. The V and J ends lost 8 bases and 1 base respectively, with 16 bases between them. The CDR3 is CASAVQGQGTDTQYF. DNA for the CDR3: TGTGCCAGCGCCGTACAGGGTCAAGGCACAGATACGCAGTATTTT.

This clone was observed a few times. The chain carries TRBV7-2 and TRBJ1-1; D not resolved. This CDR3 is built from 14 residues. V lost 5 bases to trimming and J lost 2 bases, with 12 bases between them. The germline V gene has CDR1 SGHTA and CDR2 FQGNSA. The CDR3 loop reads CASSTLRVNTEAFF. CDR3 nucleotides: TGTGCCAGCAGCACACTGCGGGTTAACACTGAAGCTTTCTTT.

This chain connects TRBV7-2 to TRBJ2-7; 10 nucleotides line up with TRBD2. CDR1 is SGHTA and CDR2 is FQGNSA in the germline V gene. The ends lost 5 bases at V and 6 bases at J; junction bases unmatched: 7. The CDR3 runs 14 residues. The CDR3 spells CASSISAGGSEQYF. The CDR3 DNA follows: TGTGCCAGCAGCATCTCAGCGGGAGGGAGCGAGCAGTACTTC.

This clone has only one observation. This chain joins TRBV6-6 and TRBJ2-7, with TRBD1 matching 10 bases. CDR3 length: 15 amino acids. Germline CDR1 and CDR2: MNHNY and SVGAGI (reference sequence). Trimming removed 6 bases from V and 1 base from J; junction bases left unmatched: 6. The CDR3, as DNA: TGTGCCAGCAGACCCCGGGACAGGGGATCCTACGAGCAGTACTTC. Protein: CASRPRDRGSYEQYF.

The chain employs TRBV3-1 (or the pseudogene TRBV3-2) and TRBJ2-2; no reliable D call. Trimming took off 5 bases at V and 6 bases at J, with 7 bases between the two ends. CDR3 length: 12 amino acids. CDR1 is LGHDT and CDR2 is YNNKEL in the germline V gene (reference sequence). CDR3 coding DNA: TGTGCCAGCAGCTTTGCGGCCGGGGAGCTGTTTTTT. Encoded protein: CASSFAAGELFF.

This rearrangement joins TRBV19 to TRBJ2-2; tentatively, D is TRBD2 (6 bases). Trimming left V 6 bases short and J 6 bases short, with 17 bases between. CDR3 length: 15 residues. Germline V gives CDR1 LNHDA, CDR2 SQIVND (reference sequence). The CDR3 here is CASRLGGTLPGELFF. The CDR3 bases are TGTGCCAGTAGATTGGGCGGGACCCTCCCCGGGGAGCTGTTTTTT.

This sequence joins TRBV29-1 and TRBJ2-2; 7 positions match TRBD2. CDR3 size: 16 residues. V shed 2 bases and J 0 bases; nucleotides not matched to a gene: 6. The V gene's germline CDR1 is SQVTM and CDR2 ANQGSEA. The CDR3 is CSVEQGGEANTGELFF. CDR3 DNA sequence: TGCAGCGTTGAACAGGGAGGGGAAGCGAACACCGGGGAGCTGTTTTTT.

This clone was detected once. The CDR3, as DNA: TGTGCTAGTGGTTTATTTAGGGATCGGGGGGAAAAGACCCAGTACTTC. Protein product: CASGLFRDRGEKTQYF. The V call is TRBV12-5, the J call TRBJ2-5, with TRBD2 identical over 7 bases. The ends lost 3 bases at V and 6 bases at J; junction bases unmatched: 13. CDR3 length equals 16 residues. CDR1 and CDR2 (germline): LGHNT, FRNRAP.